This TCR beta chain was obtained from a study of shared clonotypes between healthy human individuals. Points from the study as a whole: Sample collection involved blood only; tissue repertoires are likely different. Clonotypes shared by all four donors outscored non-shared clonotypes in generation probability. The represented genetic and exposure-history diversity was limited by the small number of donors.

Each PCR replicate from the sorted subsets contained about 180 ng DNA, which is tens of thousands of T cell genomes. Sequencing was performed with immunoSEQ multiplex PCR; in TCRdb, only in-frame clones are kept and a portion is missing. The sample shows 2 million to 3 million clones, roughly nine tenths of them seen only once. Note on this clone: Its antigen remains unknown.

The CDR3 has 14 residues. Trimming removed 5 bases from V and 1 base from J, with 11 bases in between. Germline values: CDR1 ENHRY, CDR2 SYGVKD. The clonotype was recovered from a man younger than 30 in good health. Sequenced sample: naive CD4+ T cells sorted from blood. Indicated subset: CD45RA+ positively selected. This sequence joins TRBV10-3 and TRBJ2-5; TRBD1 is a possible D gene (6 bases). CDR3 DNA sequence: TGTGCCATCAGTTCTGCAGGGGTCCAAGAGACCCAGTACTTC. This sequence encodes CAISSAGVQETQYF.